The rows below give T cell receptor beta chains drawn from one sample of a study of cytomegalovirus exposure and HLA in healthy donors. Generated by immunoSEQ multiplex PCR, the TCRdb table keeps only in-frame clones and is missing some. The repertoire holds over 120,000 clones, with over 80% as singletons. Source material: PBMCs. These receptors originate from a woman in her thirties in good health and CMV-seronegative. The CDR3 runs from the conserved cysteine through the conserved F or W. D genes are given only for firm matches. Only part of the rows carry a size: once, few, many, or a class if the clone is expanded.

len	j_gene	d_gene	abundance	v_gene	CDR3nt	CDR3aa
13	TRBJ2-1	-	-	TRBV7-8	TGTGCCAGCAGACAGGACAGATACAATGAGCAGTTCTTC	CASRQDRYNEQFF
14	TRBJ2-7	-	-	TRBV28	TGTGCCAGCAGTTTCGGCGGGATAGAGGACGAGCAGTACTTC	CASSFGGIEDEQYF
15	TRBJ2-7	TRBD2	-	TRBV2	TGTGCCAGCAGTGTAGGACTAGCGGAGAACTACGAGCAGTACTTC	CASSVGLAENYEQYF
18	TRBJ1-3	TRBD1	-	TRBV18	TGTGCCAGCTCACCACGCGAGGCCAGGGGGTACTCTGGAAACACCATATATTTT	CASSPREARGYSGNTIYF
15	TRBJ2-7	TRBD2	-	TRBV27	TGTGCCAGCAGTCCCTTCCAGCGGGGGGACTACGAGCAGTACTTC	CASSPFQRGDYEQYF
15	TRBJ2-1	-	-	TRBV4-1	TGCGCCAGCAGCCAAGAGCGGCAGGGTGGTAATGAGCAGTTCTTC	CASSQERQGGNEQFF
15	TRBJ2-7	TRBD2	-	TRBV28	TGTGCCAGCAGTTTATACGGGGGGGATAGGTACGAGCAGTACTTC	CASSLYGGDRYEQYF
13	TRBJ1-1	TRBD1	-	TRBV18	TGTGCCAGCTCACCTGGGACACAGGGGGAAGCTTTCTTT	CASSPGTQGEAFF
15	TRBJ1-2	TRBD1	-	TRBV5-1	TGCGCCAGCAGCCTGGACAGGGGGTTTGGGTATGGCTACACCTTC	CASSLDRGFGYGYTF
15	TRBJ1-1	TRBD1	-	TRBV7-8	TGTGCCAGCAGCCAGAAACAGGGGAGATTGACTGAAGCTTTCTTT	CASSQKQGRLTEAFF
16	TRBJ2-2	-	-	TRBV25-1	TGTGCCAGTACACGGAAGGGGCAGGGCCCCCCCGGGGAGCTGTTTTTT	CASTRKGQGPPGELFF
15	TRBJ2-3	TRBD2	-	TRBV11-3	TGTGCCAGCAGTCTTAGCGGGGTAGGCACAGATACGCAGTATTTT	CASSLSGVGTDTQYF
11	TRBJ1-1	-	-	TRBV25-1	TGTGCCAGCAGTCGGCAGGCGGAAGCTTTCTTT	CASSRQAEAFF
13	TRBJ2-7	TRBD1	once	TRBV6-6	TGTGCCACCCAGAGGGGGACAGGGGAAAGGCAGTACTTC	CATQRGTGERQYF
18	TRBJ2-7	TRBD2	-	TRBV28	TGTGCCAGCAGCCCAACTAGCGGGAGTCAATCTGGGCCCTACGAGCAGTACTTC	CASSPTSGSQSGPYEQYF
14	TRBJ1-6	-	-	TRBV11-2	TGTGCCAGCAGCCTGATGCGGCAGAATTCACCCCTCCACTTT	CASSLMRQNSPLHF
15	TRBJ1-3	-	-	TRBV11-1	TGTGCCAGCAGCTTCGGAAGGGGGTCCGGAAACACCATATATTTT	CASSFGRGSGNTIYF
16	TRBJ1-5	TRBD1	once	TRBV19	TGTGCCAGTAGTCCCAGACAGGGAGCAAACAATCAGCCCCAGCATTTT	CASSPRQGANNQPQHF
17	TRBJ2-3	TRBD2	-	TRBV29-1	TGCAGCGTTGAAGATCTGGGCGGGGAGGGAGTCGCAGATACGCAGTATTTT	CSVEDLGGEGVADTQYF
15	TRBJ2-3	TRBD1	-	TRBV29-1	TGCAGCGCTGCACAGGGGGCGCAGGGCACAGATACGCAGTATTTT	CSAAQGAQGTDTQYF
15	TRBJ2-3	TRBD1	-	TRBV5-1	TGCGCCAGCAGCCCTACAGGGGGCCTCCCAGATACGCAGTATTTT	CASSPTGGLPDTQYF
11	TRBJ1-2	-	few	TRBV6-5	TGTGCCAGCAGTTACCCCGGGAGGTGGACCTTC	CASSYPGRWTF
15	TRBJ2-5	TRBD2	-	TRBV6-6	TGTGCCAGCAGTCGAGCGGGGGGGCTTAAAGAGACCCAGTACTTC	CASSRAGGLKETQYF
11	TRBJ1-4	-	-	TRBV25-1	TGTGCCAGCAGTGGCGGGGGGAGACTGTTTTTT	CASSGGGRLFF
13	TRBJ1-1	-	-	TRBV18	TGTGCCAGCTCCGCGGATAAGAACACTGAAGCTTTCTTT	CASSADKNTEAFF
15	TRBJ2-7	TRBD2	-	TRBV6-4	TGTGCCAGCAGTGAGAGAACGGGGGGGCCCTACGAGCAGTACTTC	CASSERTGGPYEQYF
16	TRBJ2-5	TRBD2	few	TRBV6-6	TGTGCCAGCAGTCCCCGGACTAGCGGGGTACAAGAGACCCAGTACTTC	CASSPRTSGVQETQYF
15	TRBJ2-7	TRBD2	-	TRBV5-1	TGCGCCAGCAGCGTCACTAGCGGGGGGGGCTACGAGCAGTACTTC	CASSVTSGGGYEQYF
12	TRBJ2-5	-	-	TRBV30	TGTGCCTGGAGTAAGCGAATGGAGACCCAGTACTTC	CAWSKRMETQYF
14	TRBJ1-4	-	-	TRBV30	TGTGCCTGGAGTCCAGGCTCAACTAATGAAAAACTGTTTTTT	CAWSPGSTNEKLFF
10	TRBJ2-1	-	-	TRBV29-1	TGCAGCGTTGCTAACAATGAGCAGTTCTTC	CSVANNEQFF
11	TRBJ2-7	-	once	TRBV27	TGTGCCAGCAGTTTGTTCGGCGAGCAGTACTTC	CASSLFGEQYF
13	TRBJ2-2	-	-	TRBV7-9	TGTGCCAGCAGCGAAACGAGCACCGGGGAGCTGTTTTTT	CASSETSTGELFF
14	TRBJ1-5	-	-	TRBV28	TGTGCCAGCAGTTTATGGGCTGATAATCAGCCCCAGCATTTT	CASSLWADNQPQHF
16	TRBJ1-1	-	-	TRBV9	TGTGCCAGCAGCGTCCACGGGGGCGGGGGAAGTACTGAAGCTTTCTTT	CASSVHGGGGSTEAFF
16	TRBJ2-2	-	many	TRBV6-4	TGTGCCAGCAGTGACTCGGGTCCGGGGGACACCGGGGAGCTGTTTTTT	CASSDSGPGDTGELFF
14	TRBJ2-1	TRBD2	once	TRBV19	TGTGCCACCAGTAGGCTAGCGGGAGGCGATGAGCAGTTCTTC	CATSRLAGGDEQFF
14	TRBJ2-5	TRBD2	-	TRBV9	TGTGCCAGCAGCGCGTTAGCGGGAGAGGAGACCCAGTACTTC	CASSALAGEETQYF
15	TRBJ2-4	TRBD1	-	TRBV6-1	TGTGCCAGCAGTGAGGGCAGGGGGTCCAAAAACATTCAGTACTTC	CASSEGRGSKNIQYF
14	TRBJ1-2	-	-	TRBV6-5	TGTGCCAGCAGTTACCGAAGGTGGAGCTATGGCTACACCTTC	CASSYRRWSYGYTF
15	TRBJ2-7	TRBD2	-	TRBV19	TGTGCCAGTAGTATAGGAGCGGGGACTACCTACGAGCAGTACTTC	CASSIGAGTTYEQYF
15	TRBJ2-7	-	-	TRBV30	TGTGCCTGGAGCCAGCCAGGGGAGACTACCTACGAGCAGTACTTC	CAWSQPGETTYEQYF
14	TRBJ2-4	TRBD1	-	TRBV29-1	TGCAGCGTTTCTGACAGGGCCAACAAAAACATTCAGTACTTC	CSVSDRANKNIQYF
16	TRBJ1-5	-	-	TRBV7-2	TGTGCCAGCAGCTTGTATGGGCTTCTTAGCAATCAGCCCCAGCATTTT	CASSLYGLLSNQPQHF
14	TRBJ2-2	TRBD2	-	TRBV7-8	TGTGCCAGCAGCACGGGGGGACCCACCGGGGAGCTGTTTTTT	CASSTGGPTGELFF
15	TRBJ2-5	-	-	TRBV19	TGTGCCAGTAGTACTCGGGGGTCCCGAAAAGAGACCCAGTACTTC	CASSTRGSRKETQYF